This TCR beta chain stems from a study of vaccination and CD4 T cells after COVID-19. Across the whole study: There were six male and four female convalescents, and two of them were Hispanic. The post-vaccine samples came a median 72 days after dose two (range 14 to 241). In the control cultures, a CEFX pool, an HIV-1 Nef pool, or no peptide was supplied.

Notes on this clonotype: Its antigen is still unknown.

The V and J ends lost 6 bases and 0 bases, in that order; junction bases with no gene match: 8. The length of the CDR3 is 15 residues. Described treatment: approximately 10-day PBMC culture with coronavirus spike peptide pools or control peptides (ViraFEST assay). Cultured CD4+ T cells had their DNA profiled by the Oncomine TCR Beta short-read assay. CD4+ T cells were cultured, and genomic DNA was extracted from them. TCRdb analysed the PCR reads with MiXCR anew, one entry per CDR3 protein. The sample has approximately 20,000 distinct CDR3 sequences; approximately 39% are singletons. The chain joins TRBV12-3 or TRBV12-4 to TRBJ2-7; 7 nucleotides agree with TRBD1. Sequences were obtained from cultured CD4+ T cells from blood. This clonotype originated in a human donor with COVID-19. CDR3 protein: CASSPPGTASYEQYF. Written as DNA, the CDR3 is TGTGCCAGCAGCCCACCGGGGACAGCCTCCTACGAGCAGTACTTC.